These 17 T cell receptor beta chains were sequenced from one sample in a study of cytomegalovirus exposure and HLA in healthy donors. Researchers ran the PCR with 60 Vbeta and 13 Jbeta primers. The protocol was immunoSEQ multiplex PCR, while the TCRdb copy is restricted to in-frame clones and leaves out a portion. The sample records fewer than 80,000 clones, around 67% being singletons. The source material was PBMCs. These receptors all come from a woman aged 50 to 65 in good health and CMV-seropositive.

The rearrangement uses TRBV18 and TRBJ1-1; tentatively, D is TRBD1 (5 bases). V was cut by 6 bases and J by 1 base, with 9 bases left in between. From germline, CDR1 is KGHSH and CDR2 LQKENI. This CDR3 has 13 amino acids. Here the CDR3 reads CASSSGQNTEAFF. CDR3 DNA: TGTGCCAGCTCGTCCGGACAGAACACTGAAGCTTTCTTT.

V gene TRBV27 combines with J gene TRBJ1-2; D remains ambiguous. CDR1 and CDR2 (germline): MNHEY, SMNVEV (reference sequence). V lost 0 bases to trimming and J lost 2 bases, with 7 bases between them. This CDR3 spans 14 amino acids. This CDR3 reads CASSLSQRNYGYTF. The CDR3, as DNA: TGTGCCAGCAGTTTATCCCAACGGAACTATGGCTACACCTTC.

V gene TRBV10-3 combines with J gene TRBJ1-6, with 7 positions matching TRBD1. Germline V gene sequence: CDR1 ENHRY, CDR2 SYGVKD. The CDR3 sequence is 14 residues long. J was trimmed by 9 bases and V by 10 bases; bases with no gene match: 12. CDR3 sequence reads: CATSGQELASPLHF. The CDR3 coding sequence is TGTGCCACCTCAGGACAGGAGCTTGCTTCACCCCTCCACTTT.

This clone was observed a few times. The gene calls are TRBV9 and TRBJ1-1, with 7 bases matching TRBD1. The CDR3 spans 13 residues. Germline V gives CDR1 SGDLS, CDR2 YYNGEE. Unmatched junction bases numbered 11, after V lost 5 bases and J lost 10 bases. The CDR3 DNA is TGTGCCAGCAGTACGGAGGGGGCAGGGCGAGCTTTCTTT. Translating it yields CASSTEGAGRAFF.

The chain recombines TRBV6-5 with TRBJ1-4, with 7 bases lining up with TRBD1. V lost 11 bases and J lost 6; bases outside the gene matches: 6. CDR3 length equals 12 residues. In germline, CDR1 is MNHEY, CDR2 SVGAGI. In DNA, the CDR3 is TGTGCCGCCAGGGGGGCGGATGAAAAACTGTTTTTT. Encoded protein: CAARGADEKLFF.

This clone was recorded only once. CDR3 residues: CAWSRLLGGHNTEAFF. DNA for the CDR3: TGTGCCTGGAGTCGTTTGCTGGGGGGGCATAACACTGAAGCTTTCTTT. The J gene is TRBJ1-1, the V gene TRBV30; possibly TRBD1 for D (6 bases). Trimming took off 2 bases at V and 2 bases at J, with 18 bases between the two ends. This CDR3 has 16 amino acids. Germline assignment: CDR1 GTSNPN and CDR2 SVGIG (reference sequence).

The chain recombines TRBV20-1 with TRBJ1-2; weak D call: TRBD1 (6 bases). The CDR3 is made up of 10 amino acids. CDR1 and CDR2 from the germline V gene are DFQATT and SNEGSKA (reference sequence). The V end lost 3 bases, the J end lost 7 bases, and 6 bases lay between the germline ends. The CDR3 here is CSASRGGYTF. In DNA form, the CDR3 reads TGCAGTGCTAGCAGGGGTGGCTACACCTTC.

V and J are TRBV9 and TRBJ2-2; TRBD1 is a possible D gene (6 bases). Trimming pared 3 bases from V and 6 bases from J, leaving 30 bases between. CDR1 is SGDLS and CDR2 is YYNGEE in the germline V gene. The CDR3 is 20 residues long. The DNA of the CDR3 is TGTGCCAGCAGCGAAAATGTGAAGGGACACCCCACGGGGCACTCCGGGGAGCTGTTTTTT. Translated, it gives CASSENVKGHPTGHSGELFF.

V gene TRBV7-3 combines with J gene TRBJ2-6; 7 bases fit TRBD1. The germline V gene has CDR1 SGHTA and CDR2 FQGTGA. V was pared by 5 bases and J by 2 bases, with 6 bases of the junction left unmatched. CDR3 size: 16 residues. The CDR3: CASSLDRVAGANVLTF. The CDR3 DNA reads as TGTGCCAGCAGCCTTGACAGGGTGGCTGGGGCCAACGTCCTGACTTTC.

The rearrangement uses TRBV9 and TRBJ2-3, with 9 bases matching TRBD2. The CDR3 covers 15 residues. Germline CDR1 reads SGDLS; CDR2 reads YYNGEE. Trimming took 4 bases from V and 4 from J; bases not matched to a gene: 7. CDR3 protein: CASSPWTSEADTQYF. DNA for the CDR3: TGTGCCAGCAGCCCTTGGACTAGCGAGGCAGATACGCAGTATTTT.

This clone was observed a few times. CDR3 nucleotides: TGTGCCAGCAGACCCCGGGGTGCCGACTACGAGCAGTACGTC. The encoded protein is CASRPRGADYEQYV. V gene TRBV6-1 combines with J gene TRBJ2-7; D is possibly TRBD2 (5 bases). The germline gives CDR1 MNHNS, CDR2 SASEGT. V dropped 6 bases and J dropped 3 bases, with 15 bases sitting between them. The CDR3 is 14 residues long.

The genes are TRBV5-8 and TRBJ2-1; D unresolved. The CDR3 length is 11 residues. Germline assignment: CDR1 SGHTS and CDR2 YDEGEE. Trimming took 4 bases from V and 4 from J, leaving 3 bases between them. The DNA of the CDR3 is TGTGCCAGCAGCCTATACAATGAGCAGTTCTTC. Translated, it gives CASSLYNEQFF.

The chain is built from TRBV11-1 and TRBJ1-2; the match to TRBD1 covers 8 bases. The junction had 5 bases not matched to a gene; V was cut back by 6 bases and J by 8 bases. CDR3 length: 12 amino acids. Per germline, CDR1 SGHAT and CDR2 FQDESV (reference sequence). The CDR3 loop is CASRTGDLGYTF. CDR3 nucleotides: TGTGCCAGCAGGACAGGGGATTTAGGCTACACCTTC.

This clone was seen only a few times. CDR3 bases: TGTGCCAGCAGCTCTCCAGAAAACACCGGGGAGCTGTTTTTT. Amino acid sequence: CASSSPENTGELFF. V gene TRBV9 combines with J gene TRBJ2-2; unclear D gene. The CDR3 is 14 amino acids. With 4 bases removed from V and 2 bases from J, the gap between germline ends came to 9 bases. The germline gives CDR1 SGDLS, CDR2 YYNGEE. Combining the CDR3 with reference TRBV9 and TRBJ2-2 gives the whole variable domain DSGVTQTPKHLITATGQRVTLRCSPRSGDLSVYWYQQSLDQGLQFLIQYYNGEERAKGNILERFSAQQFPDLHSELNLSSLELGDSALYFCASSSPENTGELFFGEGSRLTVL.

V usage is TRBV5-4 and J usage is TRBJ2-1; D possibly corresponds to TRBD1 (5 bases). Looked up from germline, CDR1 is SGHNT and CDR2 is YYREEE (reference sequence). V lost 6 bases and J lost 7, with 11 bases in between. The CDR3 consists of 12 residues. CDR3 residues: CASTSGRNEQFF. CDR3 in DNA: TGTGCCAGCACCTCAGGGCGTAATGAGCAGTTCTTC.

The chain is built from TRBV5-4 and TRBJ1-6, with D unclear. The ends were cut back, 4 bases at V and 7 bases at J, with 6 bases in the middle. The V gene's germline CDR1 is SGHNT and CDR2 YYREEE (reference sequence). The CDR3 length is 12 residues. The CDR3 DNA follows: TGTGCCAGCAGCCTGGCAAATTCACCCCTCCACTTT. Protein product: CASSLANSPLHF.

The V gene is TRBV5-6, the J gene TRBJ1-6, with D possibly matching TRBD1 (5 bases). The CDR3 runs to 17 residues. V shed 4 bases and J shed 3 bases, with 17 bases lying between them. Germline CDR1 is SGHDT and CDR2 is YYEEEE. The CDR3 region is CASSRTAGIFYNSPLHF. The CDR3 nucleotides are TGTGCCAGCAGCCGAACCGCAGGGATCTTCTATAATTCACCCCTCCACTTT.